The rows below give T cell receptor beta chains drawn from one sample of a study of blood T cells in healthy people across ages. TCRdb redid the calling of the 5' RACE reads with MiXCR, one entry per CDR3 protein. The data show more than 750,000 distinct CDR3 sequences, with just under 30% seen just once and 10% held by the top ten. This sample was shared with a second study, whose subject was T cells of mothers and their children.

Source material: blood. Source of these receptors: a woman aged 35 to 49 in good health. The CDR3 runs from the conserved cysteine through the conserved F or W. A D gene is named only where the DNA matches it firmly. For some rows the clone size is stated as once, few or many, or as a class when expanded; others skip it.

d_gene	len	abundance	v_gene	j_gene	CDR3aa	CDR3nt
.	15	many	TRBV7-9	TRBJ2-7	CASSLSQGRSYEQYF	TGTGCCAGCAGCTTAAGCCAGGGAAGGTCCTACGAGCAGTACTTC
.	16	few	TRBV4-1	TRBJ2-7	CASSHFSGGPSYEQYF	TGCGCCAGCAGCCACTTTTCTGGGGGTCCCTCCTACGAGCAGTACTTC
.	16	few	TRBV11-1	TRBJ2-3	CASSSHQTGSTDTQYF	TGTGCCAGCAGCTCCCACCAGACTGGTAGCACAGATACGCAGTATTTT
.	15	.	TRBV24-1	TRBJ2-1	CATSSSALPYNEQFF	TGTGCCACCTCCTCGTCAGCACTCCCCTACAATGAGCAGTTCTTC
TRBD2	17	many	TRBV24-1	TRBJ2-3	CATSERTSGRNTDTQYF	TGTGCCACCAGTGAAAGGACTAGCGGGAGGAACACAGATACGCAGTATTTT
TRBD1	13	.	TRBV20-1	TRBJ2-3	CTMPGTGTDTQYF	TGCACCATGCCCGGGACAGGCACAGATACGCAGTATTTT
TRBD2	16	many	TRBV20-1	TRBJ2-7	CSARDLERGASYEQYF	TGCAGTGCTAGAGATTTGGAGCGGGGGGCATCCTACGAGCAGTACTTC
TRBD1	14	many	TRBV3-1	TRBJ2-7	CASSKGAGDYEQYF	TGTGCCAGCAGCAAGGGGGCTGGGGACTACGAGCAGTACTTC
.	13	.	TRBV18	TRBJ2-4	CASGPLDKNIQYF	TGTGCCAGCGGGCCGCTTGATAAAAACATTCAGTACTTC
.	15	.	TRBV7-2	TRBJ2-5	CASSAGGPSGETQYF	TGTGCCAGCAGCGCTGGGGGCCCTTCGGGAGAGACCCAGTACTTC
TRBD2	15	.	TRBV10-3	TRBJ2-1	CAISKAGGLGNEQFF	TGTGCCATCAGTAAAGCGGGGGGGCTTGGAAATGAGCAGTTCTTC
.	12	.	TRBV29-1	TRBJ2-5	CSVEEASKTQYF	TGCAGCGTTGAAGAGGCTTCGAAGACCCAGTACTTC
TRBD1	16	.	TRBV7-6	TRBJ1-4	CASSQTARGLGEKLFF	TGTGCCAGCAGCCAAACGGCCAGGGGGCTGGGTGAAAAACTGTTTTTT
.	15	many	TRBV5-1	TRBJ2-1	CASSLGQSSYNEQFF	TGTGCCAGCAGCTTAGGGCAAAGCTCCTACAATGAGCAGTTCTTC
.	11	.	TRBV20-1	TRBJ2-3	CSATRQGGGYF	TGCAGTGCTACCCGGCAGGGGGGAGGGTATTTT
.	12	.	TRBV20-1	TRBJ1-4	CSARDLKEKLFF	TGCAGTGCTAGAGATCTTAAAGAAAAACTGTTTTTT
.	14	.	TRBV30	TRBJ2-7	CAWSVSRPPYEQYF	TGTGCCTGGAGTGTATCTAGGCCCCCCTACGAGCAGTACTTC
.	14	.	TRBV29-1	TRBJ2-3	CSVGRGTFGDTQYF	TGCAGCGTTGGAAGGGGGACATTCGGAGATACGCAGTATTTT
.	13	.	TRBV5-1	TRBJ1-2	CASSLTGTRSYTF	TGCGCCAGCAGCTTGACAGGGACCAGAAGCTACACCTTC
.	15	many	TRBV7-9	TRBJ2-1	CASSLVLDSYNEQFF	TGTGCCAGCAGCTTAGTTTTGGACAGCTACAATGAGCAGTTCTTC
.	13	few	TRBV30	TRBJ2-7	CAWSEGRGDEQYF	TGTGCCTGGAGTGAGGGCAGGGGAGACGAGCAGTACTTC
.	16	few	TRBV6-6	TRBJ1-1	CASIPVGTRLGTEAFF	TGTGCCAGCATCCCGGTAGGGACACGGCTCGGGACTGAAGCTTTCTTT
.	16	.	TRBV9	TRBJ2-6	CASRVDGSSGANVLTF	TGTGCCAGCAGAGTAGACGGATCCTCTGGGGCCAACGTCCTGACTTTC
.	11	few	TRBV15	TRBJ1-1	CATSRGEQAFF	TGTGCCACCAGCAGGGGAGAACAAGCTTTCTTT
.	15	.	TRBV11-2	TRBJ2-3	CASSLAAGAGDTQYF	TGTGCCAGCAGCTTAGCGGCAGGGGCGGGAGATACGCAGTATTTT
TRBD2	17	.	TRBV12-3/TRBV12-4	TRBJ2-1	CASSFGFGGGSYNEQFF	TGTGCCAGCAGTTTTGGTTTCGGGGGGGGCTCCTACAATGAGCAGTTCTTC
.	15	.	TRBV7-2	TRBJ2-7	CASTKSGQGFAEQYF	TGTGCCAGCACCAAATCGGGGCAGGGGTTCGCCGAGCAGTACTTC
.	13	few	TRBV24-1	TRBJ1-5	CATSDGNNQPQHF	TGTGCCACCAGTGACGGTAACAATCAGCCCCAGCATTTT
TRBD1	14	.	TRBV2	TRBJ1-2	CASRGTGALNGYTF	TGTGCCAGCAGGGGGACAGGGGCATTGAATGGCTACACCTTC
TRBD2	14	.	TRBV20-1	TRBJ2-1	CSARGGTNYNEQFF	TGCAGTGCTAGGGGCGGGACTAATTACAATGAGCAGTTCTTC
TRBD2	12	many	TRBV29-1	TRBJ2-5	CSNLGREETQYF	TGCAGCAACCTAGGGAGGGAAGAGACCCAGTACTTC
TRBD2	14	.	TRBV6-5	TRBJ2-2	CASMAGGDTGELFF	TGTGCCAGCATGGCGGGGGGGGACACCGGGGAGCTGTTTTTT
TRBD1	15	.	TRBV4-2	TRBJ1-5	CASSQDGTADQPQHF	TGTGCCAGCAGCCAAGATGGGACAGCGGATCAGCCCCAGCATTTT
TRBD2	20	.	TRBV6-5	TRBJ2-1	CASSYGVGGPGLAGYSEQFF	TGTGCCAGCAGTTACGGTGTAGGTGGACCGGGACTAGCGGGGTACAGTGAGCAGTTCTTC
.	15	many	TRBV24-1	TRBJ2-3	CATSDYQDPTDTQYF	TGTGCCACCAGTGATTACCAGGACCCCACAGATACGCAGTATTTT
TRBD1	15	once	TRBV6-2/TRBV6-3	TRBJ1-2	CASSTHPDRGYGYTF	TGTGCCAGCAGTACACATCCGGACAGGGGTTATGGCTACACCTTC
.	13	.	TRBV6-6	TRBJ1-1	CASSSYGGTEAFF	TGTGCCAGCAGTTCTTATGGGGGCACTGAAGCTTTCTTT
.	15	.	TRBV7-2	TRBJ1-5	CASSSGDSGNQPQHF	TGTGCCAGCAGCTCCGGCGACAGCGGAAATCAGCCCCAGCATTTT
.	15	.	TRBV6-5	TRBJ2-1	CASSYSQRLYNEQFF	TGTGCCAGCAGTTACTCGCAGCGTTTATACAATGAGCAGTTCTTC
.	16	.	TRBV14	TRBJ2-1	CASSQEYTGSYNEQFF	TGTGCCAGCAGCCAAGAATATACGGGCTCCTACAATGAGCAGTTCTTC
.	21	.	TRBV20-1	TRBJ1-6	CSARHSSGRGQPISYNSPLHF	TGCAGTGCTAGACACTCATCAGGGAGGGGCCAACCCATCTCCTATAATTCACCCCTCCACTTT
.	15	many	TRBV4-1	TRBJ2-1	CASSQVLQSYNEQFF	TGCGCCAGCAGCCAAGTTCTCCAGTCCTACAATGAGCAGTTCTTC
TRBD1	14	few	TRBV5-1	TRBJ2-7	CASSTGDTPYEQYF	TGCGCCAGTTCCACAGGGGACACCCCCTACGAGCAGTACTTC
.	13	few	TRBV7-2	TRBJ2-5	CASSQGLQGTQYF	TGTGCCAGCAGCCAAGGACTGCAGGGAACCCAGTACTTC
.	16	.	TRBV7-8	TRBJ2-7	CASSLPWDLVSYEQYF	TGTGCCAGCAGCCTCCCCTGGGACTTGGTATCGTACGAGCAGTACTTC
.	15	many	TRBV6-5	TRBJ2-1	CASSHDRPFYNEQFF	TGTGCCAGCAGTCACGACAGACCCTTTTACAATGAGCAGTTCTTC
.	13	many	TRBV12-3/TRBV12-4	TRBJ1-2	CASSFQGGYGYTF	TGTGCCAGCAGTTTTCAGGGTGGCTATGGCTACACCTTC
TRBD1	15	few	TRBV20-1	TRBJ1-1	CSARGTNRGNTEAFF	TGCAGTGCTAGAGGTACTAACAGGGGGAACACTGAAGCTTTCTTT
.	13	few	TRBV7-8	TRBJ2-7	CASSLEGGIEQYF	TGTGCCAGCAGCTTAGAGGGGGGAATCGAGCAGTACTTC
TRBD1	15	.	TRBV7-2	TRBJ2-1	CASSFQSGQGNEQFF	TGTGCCAGCAGCTTCCAATCGGGACAGGGGAATGAGCAGTTCTTC